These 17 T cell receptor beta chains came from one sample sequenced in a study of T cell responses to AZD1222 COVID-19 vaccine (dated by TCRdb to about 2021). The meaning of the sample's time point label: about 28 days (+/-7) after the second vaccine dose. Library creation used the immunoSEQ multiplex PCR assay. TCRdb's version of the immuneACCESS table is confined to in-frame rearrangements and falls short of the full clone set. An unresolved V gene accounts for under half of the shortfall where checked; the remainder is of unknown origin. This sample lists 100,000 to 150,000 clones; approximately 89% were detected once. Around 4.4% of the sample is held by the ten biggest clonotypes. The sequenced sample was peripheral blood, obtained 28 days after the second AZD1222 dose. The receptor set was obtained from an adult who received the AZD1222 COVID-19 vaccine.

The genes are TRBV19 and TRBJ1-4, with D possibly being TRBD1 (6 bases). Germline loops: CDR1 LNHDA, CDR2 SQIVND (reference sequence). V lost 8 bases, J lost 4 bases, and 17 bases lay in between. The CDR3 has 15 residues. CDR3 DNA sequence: TGTGCCAGTTCCCGACAGGTCGGTGATAATGAAAAACTGTTTTTT. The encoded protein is CASSRQVGDNEKLFF.

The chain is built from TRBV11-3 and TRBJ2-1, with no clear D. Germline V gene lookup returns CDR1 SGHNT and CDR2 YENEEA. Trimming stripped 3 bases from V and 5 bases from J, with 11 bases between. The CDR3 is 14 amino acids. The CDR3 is CASSLFGAHNEQFF. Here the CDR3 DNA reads TGTGCCAGCAGCTTGTTCGGAGCCCACAATGAGCAGTTCTTC.

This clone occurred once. CDR3 DNA sequence: TGTGCCAGCAGCCAGGTGGCTTTCTTT. Its protein product is CASSQVAFF. The V and J genes are TRBV9 and TRBJ1-1; D call uncertain. The CDR3 has 9 amino acids. Germline V gene sequence: CDR1 SGDLS, CDR2 YYNGEE. Trimming left V 4 bases short and J 11 bases short, with 6 bases between.

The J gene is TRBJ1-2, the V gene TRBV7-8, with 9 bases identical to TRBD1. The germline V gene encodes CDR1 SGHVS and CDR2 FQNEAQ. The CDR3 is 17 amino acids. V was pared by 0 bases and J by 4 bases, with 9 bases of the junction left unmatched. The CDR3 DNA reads TGTGCCAGCAGCTTAGCTACCGGGACAGGGTCGACCTATGGCTACACCTTC. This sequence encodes CASSLATGTGSTYGYTF.

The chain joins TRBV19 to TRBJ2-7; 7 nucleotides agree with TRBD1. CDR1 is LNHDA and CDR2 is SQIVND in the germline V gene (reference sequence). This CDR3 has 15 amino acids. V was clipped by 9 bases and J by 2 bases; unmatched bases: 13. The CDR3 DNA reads TGTGCCAGCCAAACTCGGGTGCAGGGGGCCTACGAGCAGTACTTC. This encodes CASQTRVQGAYEQYF.

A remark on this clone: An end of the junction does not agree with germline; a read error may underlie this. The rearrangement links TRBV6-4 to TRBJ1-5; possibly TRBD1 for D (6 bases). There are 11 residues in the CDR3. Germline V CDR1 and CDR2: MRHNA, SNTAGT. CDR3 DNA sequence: TGTGCCAGCAGTCAAGAGGGGGGACGGGCTTTT. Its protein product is CASSQEGGRAF.

The CDR3 spells CASSTRGGNQPQHF. The CDR3 DNA follows: TGTGCCAGCAGTACGAGGGGTGGCAATCAGCCCCAGCATTTT. This sequence joins TRBV6-5 and TRBJ1-5; D possibly corresponds to TRBD1 (5 bases). CDR3 length: 14 residues. Germline V gene data show CDR1 as MNHEY and CDR2 as SVGAGI. V was cut by 5 bases and J by 2 bases, with 10 bases left in between.

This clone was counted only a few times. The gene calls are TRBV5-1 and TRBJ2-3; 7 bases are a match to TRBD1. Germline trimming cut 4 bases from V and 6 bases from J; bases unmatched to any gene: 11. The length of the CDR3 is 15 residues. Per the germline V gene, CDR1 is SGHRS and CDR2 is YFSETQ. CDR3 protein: CASSLETGSGDTQYF. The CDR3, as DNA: TGCGCCAGCAGCCTCGAGACAGGGTCGGGTGATACGCAGTATTTT.

The CDR3 bases are TGTGCCATCAGAGGACTCACCACTAACTATGGCTACACCTTC. This sequence encodes CAIRGLTTNYGYTF. The chain links TRBV10-3 to TRBJ1-2; D is ambiguous. This CDR3 is built from 14 residues. The V gene lost 6 bases and the J gene lost 0 bases, with 11 bases spanning the gap. Germline V gene lookup returns CDR1 ENHRY and CDR2 SYGVKD.

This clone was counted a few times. CDR3 residues: CASSPGLAGIYNEQFF. For the CDR3, the DNA is TGTGCCAGCAGTCCGGGACTAGCGGGGATTTACAATGAGCAGTTCTTC. This sequence joins TRBV6-4 and TRBJ2-1; 13 bases map to TRBD2. The germline gives CDR1 MRHNA, CDR2 SNTAGT. V lost 5 bases to trimming and J lost 4 bases; unmatched junction nucleotides: 5. The CDR3 has 16 residues.

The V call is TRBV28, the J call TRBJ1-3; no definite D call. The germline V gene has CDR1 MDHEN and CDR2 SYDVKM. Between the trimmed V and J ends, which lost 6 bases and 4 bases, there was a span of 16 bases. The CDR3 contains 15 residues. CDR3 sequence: CASRRPGSKGNTIYF. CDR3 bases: TGTGCCAGCAGGCGGCCGGGATCAAAAGGAAACACCATATATTTT.

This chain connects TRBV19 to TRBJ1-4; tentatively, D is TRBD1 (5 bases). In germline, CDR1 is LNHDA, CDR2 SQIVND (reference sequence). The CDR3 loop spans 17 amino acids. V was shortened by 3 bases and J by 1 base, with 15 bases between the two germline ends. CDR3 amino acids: CASSILRGRGTNEKLFF. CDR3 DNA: TGTGCCAGTAGTATTCTCCGGGGGAGAGGAACTAATGAAAAACTGTTTTTT.

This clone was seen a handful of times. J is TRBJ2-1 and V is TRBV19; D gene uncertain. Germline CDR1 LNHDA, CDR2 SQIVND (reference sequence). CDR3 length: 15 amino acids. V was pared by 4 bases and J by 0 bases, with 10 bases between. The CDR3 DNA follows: TGTGCCAGTAGTAGATTATTCAGCTCCTACAATGAGCAGTTCTTC. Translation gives CASSRLFSSYNEQFF.

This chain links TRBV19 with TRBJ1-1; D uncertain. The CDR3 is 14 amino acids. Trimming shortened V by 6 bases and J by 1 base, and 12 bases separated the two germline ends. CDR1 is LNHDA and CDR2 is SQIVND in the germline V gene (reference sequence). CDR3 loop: CASSPQSGNTEAFF. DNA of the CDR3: TGTGCCAGTAGCCCTCAGTCCGGGAACACTGAAGCTTTCTTT.

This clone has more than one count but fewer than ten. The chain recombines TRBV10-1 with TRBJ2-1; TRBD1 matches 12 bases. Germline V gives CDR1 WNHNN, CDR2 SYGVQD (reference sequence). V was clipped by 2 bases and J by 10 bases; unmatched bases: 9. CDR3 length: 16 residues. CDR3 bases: TGCGCCAGCAGTGAGGAGGGACAGGGGGCTGTGTGGGAGCAGTTCTTC. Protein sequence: CASSEEGQGAVWEQFF.

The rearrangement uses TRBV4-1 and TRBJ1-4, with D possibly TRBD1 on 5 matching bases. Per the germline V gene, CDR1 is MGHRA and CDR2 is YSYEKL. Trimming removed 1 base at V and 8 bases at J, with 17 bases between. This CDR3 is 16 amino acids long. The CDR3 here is CASSQGVAGGTEKLFF. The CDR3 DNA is TGCGCCAGCAGCCAAGGTGTCGCGGGGGGGACGGAAAAACTGTTTTTT.

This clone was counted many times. This CDR3 reads CASSPRDISSPLHF. DNA of the CDR3: TGTGCCAGCAGCCCACGGGACATCTCCTCACCCCTCCACTTT. The chain couples TRBV7-2 to TRBJ1-6; D might be TRBD1 (6 bases). The CDR3 is 14 residues long. Germline lookup yields CDR1 SGHTA and CDR2 FQGNSA. The V gene lost 5 bases and the J gene lost 10 bases, with 15 bases spanning the gap.